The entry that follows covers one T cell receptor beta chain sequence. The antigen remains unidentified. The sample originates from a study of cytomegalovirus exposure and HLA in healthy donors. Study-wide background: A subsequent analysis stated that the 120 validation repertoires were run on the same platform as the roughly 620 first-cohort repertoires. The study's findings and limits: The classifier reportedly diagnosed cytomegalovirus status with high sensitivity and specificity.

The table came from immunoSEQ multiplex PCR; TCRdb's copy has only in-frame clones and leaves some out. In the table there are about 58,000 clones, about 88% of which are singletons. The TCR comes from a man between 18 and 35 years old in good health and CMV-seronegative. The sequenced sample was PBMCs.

CDR3 nucleotide sequence: TGTGCCAGCAGATCACCGACACGGACCTACGAGCAGTACTTC. It yields the protein CASRSPTRTYEQYF. The gene calls are TRBV6-5 and TRBJ2-7; no clear D gene. The CDR3 runs to 14 residues. From germline, CDR1 is MNHEY and CDR2 SVGAGI. Trimming removed 6 bases at V and 2 bases at J, with 14 bases between.